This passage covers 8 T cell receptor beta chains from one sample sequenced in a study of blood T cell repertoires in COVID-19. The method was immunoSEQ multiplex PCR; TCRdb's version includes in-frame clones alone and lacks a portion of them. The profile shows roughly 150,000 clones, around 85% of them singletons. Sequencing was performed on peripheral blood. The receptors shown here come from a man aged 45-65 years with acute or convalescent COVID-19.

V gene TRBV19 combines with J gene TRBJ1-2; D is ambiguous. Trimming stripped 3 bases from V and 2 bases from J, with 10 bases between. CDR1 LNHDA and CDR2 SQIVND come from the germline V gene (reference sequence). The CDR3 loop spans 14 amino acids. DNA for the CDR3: TGTGCCAGTAGTATTTCTGGGAGAAACTATGGCTACACCTTC. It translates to CASSISGRNYGYTF.

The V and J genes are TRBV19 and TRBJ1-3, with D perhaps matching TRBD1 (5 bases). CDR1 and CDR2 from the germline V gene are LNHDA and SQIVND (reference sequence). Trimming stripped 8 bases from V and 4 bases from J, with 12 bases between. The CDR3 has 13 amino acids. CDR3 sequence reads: CASRGNMGNTIYF. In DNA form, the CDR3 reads TGTGCCAGTCGGGGGAACATGGGAAACACCATATATTTT.

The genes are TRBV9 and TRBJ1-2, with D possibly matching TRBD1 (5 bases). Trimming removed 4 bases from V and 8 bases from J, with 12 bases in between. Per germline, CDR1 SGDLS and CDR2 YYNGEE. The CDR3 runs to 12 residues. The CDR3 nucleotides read TGTGCCAGCAGCCTCTCGGGGGGAGGCTACACCTTC. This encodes CASSLSGGGYTF.

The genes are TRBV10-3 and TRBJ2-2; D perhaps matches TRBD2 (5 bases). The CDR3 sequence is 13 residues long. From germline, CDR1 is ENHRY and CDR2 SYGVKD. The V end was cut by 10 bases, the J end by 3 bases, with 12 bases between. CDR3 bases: TGTGCCACGCTCGGGGTCGACACCGGGGAGCTGTTTTTT. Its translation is CATLGVDTGELFF.

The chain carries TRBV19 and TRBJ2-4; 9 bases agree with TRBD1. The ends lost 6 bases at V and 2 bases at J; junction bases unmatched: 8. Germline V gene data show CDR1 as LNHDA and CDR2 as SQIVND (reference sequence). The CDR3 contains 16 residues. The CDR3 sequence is CASRPGTGFPKNIQYF. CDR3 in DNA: TGTGCCAGTAGACCTGGGACAGGGTTTCCCAAAAACATTCAGTACTTC. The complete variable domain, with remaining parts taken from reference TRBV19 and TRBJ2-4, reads DGGITQSPKYLFRKEGQNVTLSCEQNLNHDAMYWYRQDPGQGLRLIYYSQIVNDFQKGDIAEGYSVSREKKESFPLTVTSAQKNPTAFYLCASRPGTGFPKNIQYFGAGTRLSVL.

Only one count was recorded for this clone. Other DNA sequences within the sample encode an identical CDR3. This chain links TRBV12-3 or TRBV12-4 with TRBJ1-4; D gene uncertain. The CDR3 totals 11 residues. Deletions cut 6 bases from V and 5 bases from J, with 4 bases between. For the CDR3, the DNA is TGTGCCAGCAGCCTGAATGAAAAACTGTTTTTT. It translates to CASSLNEKLFF.

CDR3 sequence: CASSEAGRETQYF. In nucleotides, the CDR3 is TGTGCCAGCAGTGAAGCGGGGCGAGAGACCCAGTACTTC. V gene TRBV6-1 combines with J gene TRBJ2-5, with D possibly matching TRBD1 (5 bases). Germline CDR1 reads MNHNS; CDR2 reads SASEGT. The V and J ends lost 0 bases and 4 bases respectively, with 6 bases between them. The CDR3 is 13 amino acids.

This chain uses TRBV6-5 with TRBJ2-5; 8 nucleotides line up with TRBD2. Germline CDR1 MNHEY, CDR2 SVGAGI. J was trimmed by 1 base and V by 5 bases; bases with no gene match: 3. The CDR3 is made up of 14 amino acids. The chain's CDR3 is CASSPAGAQETQYF. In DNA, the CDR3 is TGTGCCAGCAGTCCAGCGGGGGCCCAAGAGACCCAGTACTTC.